Reported below is one TCR beta chain. This clonotype was seen ten or more times. The antigen it recognizes is unknown. Per-base quality was not reported, and no clone a single base away is much larger than it. The data were taken from a study of early T cells in non-severe SARS-CoV-2 infection listed by TCRdb under 2021. About the full investigation: Bulk RNA from unsorted whole blood was used for TCR sequencing, so alpha and beta chains could not be paired. Overall study outcomes, separate from this receptor: VDJdb matching was skewed toward anti-spike CD8 responses, so virus-specific expansions were likely underestimated and private and CD4 specificities were missed.

This was a case-control study nested in a cohort of healthcare workers in London, UK, who had nasopharyngeal swab PCR tests and blood samples taken every week. Healthcare workers were recruited during the week of the UK lockdown, between 23 and 31 March 2020, and followed weekly for up to about 15 weeks. The receptor library was made with 5' RACE. TCRdb lists the instrument as NextSeq 500. In the TCR library protocol, unique molecular identifiers were attached to individual cDNA molecules to correct for PCR bias and sequencing error. Both TCR alpha and beta chains were sequenced, and tight co-correlation was observed between alpha and beta sequence abundances in each sample. In the source study's methods: Decombinator V4 was used to perform V gene, J gene and CDR3 annotation of TCR sequences. Expanded TCRs were defined as changing significantly between any two time points under a Poisson model with p below 0.0001. TCR abundances were normalised to the total number of TCRs sequenced per sample and expressed as counts per million. MAIT TCRs were defined by TRAV1-2 paired with TRAJ12, TRAJ20 or TRAJ33, and iNKT TCRs by TRAV10 paired with TRAJ18. VDJdb, accessed 1 November 2021, was searched for CMV, EBV and SARS-CoV-2 annotated TCRs, with TCRs annotated for multiple antigens excluded. TCRdb took the public reads, trimmed them with fastp at Q25, ran MiXCR for clone calling and kept in-frame beta chains. All rows with the same CDR3 protein become a single entry with the most common DNA and genes. None of the V and J calls come from the authors' own analysis; TCRdb made them. For this sample there are approximately 77,000 distinct CDR3 sequences; around 15% appear just once. The ten biggest clones cover approximately 12% of the sample.

The CDR3 has 15 amino acids, counting the end cysteine and phenylalanine. Left in the record is the CDR3 DNA by itself, 45 bases read in frame from the first base. The junction shows trimming of 2 bases on V and 3 bases on J, plus 15 bases between the germline ends. According to the germline V gene, CDR1 reads SGHDT and CDR2 reads YYEEEE. Sequencing was done on a sample of whole blood. The chain couples TRBV5-6 to TRBJ2-7; too little of a D gene remains to name it. This sequence was found in an adult who was a healthcare worker with PCR-confirmed SARS-CoV-2 infection or an uninfected control (not recorded which). In nucleotide form, the sequence is TGTGCCAGCAGCTTTCAAGATCGGAGTTTCTACGAGCAGTACTTC. Its translation is CASSFQDRSFYEQYF.